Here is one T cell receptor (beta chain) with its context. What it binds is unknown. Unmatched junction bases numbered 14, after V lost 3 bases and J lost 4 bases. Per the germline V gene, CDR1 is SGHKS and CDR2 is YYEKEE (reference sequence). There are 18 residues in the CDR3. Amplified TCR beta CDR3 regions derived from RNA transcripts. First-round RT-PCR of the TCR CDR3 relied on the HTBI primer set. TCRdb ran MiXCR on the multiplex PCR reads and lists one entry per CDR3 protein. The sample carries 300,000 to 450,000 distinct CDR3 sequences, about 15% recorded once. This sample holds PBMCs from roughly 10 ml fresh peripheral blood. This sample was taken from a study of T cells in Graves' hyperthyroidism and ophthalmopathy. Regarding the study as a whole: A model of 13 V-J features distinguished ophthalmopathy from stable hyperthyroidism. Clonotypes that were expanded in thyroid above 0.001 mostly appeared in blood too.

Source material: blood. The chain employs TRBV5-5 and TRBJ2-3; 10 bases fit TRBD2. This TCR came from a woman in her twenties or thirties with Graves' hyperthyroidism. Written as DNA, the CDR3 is TGTGCCAGCAGCTCAATCGTATGGGCTAGCGGGAGCGCAGATACGCAGTATTTT. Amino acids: CASSSIVWASGSADTQYF.